These 11 T cell receptor beta chains share one sample of origin, sequenced in a study of T cell repertoires in cytomegalovirus infection. MiXCR, run by TCRdb on the reads, gives a single entry per CDR3 protein. This sample carries under 200,000 distinct CDR3 sequences, 28% of them seen once, and the ten largest clones take approximately 30%. Sequences were obtained from PBMCs. These receptor sequences come from a human donor in good health (CMV status not recorded). Some clones in this sample may be carry-over from other donors' samples.

The rearrangement links TRBV7-3 to TRBJ2-3; D might be TRBD2 (7 bases). Trimming left V 6 bases short and J 0 bases short, with 22 bases between. Germline loops: CDR1 SGHTA, CDR2 FQGTGA. The CDR3 spans 18 residues. The CDR3: CASSPIPGGPLSTDTQYF. CDR3 in DNA: TGTGCCAGCAGTCCGATCCCGGGGGGCCCGCTGAGCACAGATACGCAGTATTTT. The full variable domain, completed using reference TRBV7-3 and TRBJ2-3, is GAGVSQTPSNKVTEKGKYVELRCDPISGHTALYWYRQSLGQGPEFLIYFQGTGAADDSGLPNDRFFAVRPEGSVSTLKIQRTERGDSAVYLCASSPIPGGPLSTDTQYFGPGTRLTVL.

This clonotype was picked up a small number of times. V is TRBV6-1 and J is TRBJ2-6, with no clear D. The CDR3 is made up of 15 amino acids. The V gene lost 5 bases and the J gene lost 0 bases, with 8 bases spanning the gap. Germline CDR1 reads MNHNS; CDR2 reads SASEGT. This CDR3 reads CASSLVNSGANVLTF. The CDR3 DNA follows: TGTGCCAGCAGTCTCGTTAACTCTGGGGCCAACGTCCTGACTTTC.

The chain employs TRBV7-2 and TRBJ2-7; D may correspond to TRBD1 or TRBD2 (5 bases each). The CDR3 is 14 amino acids. Trimming shortened V by 4 bases and J by 2 bases, and 12 bases separated the two germline ends. Germline lookup yields CDR1 SGHTA and CDR2 FQGNSA. The CDR3 DNA is TGTGCCAGCAGCTGGGGTTTGGGGGCCTACGAGCAGTACTTC. It specifies CASSWGLGAYEQYF.

This clonotype has a handful of counts. The rearrangement joins TRBV6-5 to TRBJ1-1; 9 nucleotides agree with TRBD1. The CDR3 length is 18 residues. CDR1 MNHEY and CDR2 SVGAGI come from the germline V gene. V trimming: 4 bases; J trimming: 0 bases; junction bases outside the gene matches: 12. CDR3 DNA: TGTGCCAGCAGTTTATCGACCGGGACAGGGACTATGAACACTGAAGCTTTCTTT. This translates into CASSLSTGTGTMNTEAFF.

The genes are TRBV29-1 and TRBJ1-1; TRBD1 is a possible D gene (6 bases). The CDR3 length is 14 residues. Germline CDR1 reads SQVTM; CDR2 reads ANQGSEA. Trimming took off 6 bases at V and 4 bases at J, with 18 bases between the two ends. The chain's CDR3 is CSVRHRDEGTEAFF. DNA of the CDR3: TGCAGCGTCCGACACAGGGATGAGGGCACTGAAGCTTTCTTT.

In regard to this clonotype: Since a much larger clone is just one base distant, this may be a read error. DNA of the CDR3: TGTGCCAGCAGCTTAACTAGCGGGGGGTCGAATGAGCAGTTCTTC. Translated, it gives CASSLTSGGSNEQFF. V usage is TRBV7-3 and J usage is TRBJ2-1; TRBD2 agrees at 10 bases. The length of the CDR3 is 15 residues. With 0 bases clipped from V and 7 bases from J, the junction kept 3 bases outside the gene matches. The germline CDR1 and CDR2 sequences are SGHTA and FQGTGA.

Concerning this clonotype: Sequence at one end of the junction differs from germline and may be a read error. This chain links TRBV7-2 with TRBJ1-1; D is perhaps TRBD1 (5 bases). The CDR3 extends over 17 amino acids. Germline CDR1 is SGHTA and CDR2 is FQGNSA. The CDR3 here is CARSLVSLRGRYTEAFF. The CDR3 DNA is TGTGCCAGAAGCTTAGTCTCGCTCCGGGGACGATACACTGAAGCTTTCTTT.

This clonotype was seen just once. The chain employs TRBV12-3 or TRBV12-4 and TRBJ1-3; 7 nucleotides line up with TRBD1. The CDR3 length is 14 residues. Trimming at V came to 6 bases and at J to 0 bases, leaving 2 bases not matched to a gene. The CDR3 here is CASRRDSSGNTIYF. In DNA, the CDR3 is TGTGCCAGCAGAAGGGACAGCTCTGGAAACACCATATATTTT.

This sequence joins TRBV6-6 and TRBJ2-6; TRBD1 agrees at 11 bases. Germline lookup yields CDR1 MNHNY and CDR2 SVGAGI (reference sequence). The V segment lost 6 bases and the J segment 8 bases; nucleotides outside the gene matches: 6. The CDR3 is 15 amino acids. In DNA, the CDR3 is TGTGCCAGCAGAAGGACAGGGGGCACAACCAACGTCCTGACTTTC. It encodes CASRRTGGTTNVLTF.

The J gene is TRBJ1-1, the V gene TRBV9, with D tentatively TRBD1 (6 bases). The CDR3 sequence is 15 residues long. The V gene lost 4 bases and the J gene lost 0 bases, with 13 bases spanning the gap. Germline assignment: CDR1 SGDLS and CDR2 YYNGEE. For the CDR3, the DNA is TGTGCCAGCAGCATCTGGGACACTATGAACACTGAAGCTTTCTTT. Protein product: CASSIWDTMNTEAFF.

J is TRBJ1-5 and V is TRBV5-5, with a tentative D call TRBD1 (5 bases). In germline, CDR1 is SGHKS, CDR2 YYEKEE (reference sequence). CDR3 length: 15 amino acids. The V end was cut by 1 base, the J end by 7 bases, with 15 bases between. The CDR3 coding sequence is TGTGCCAGCAGCTTGCGGGAGGGGAGAGGACAGCCCCAGCATTTT. Translating it yields CASSLREGRGQPQHF.